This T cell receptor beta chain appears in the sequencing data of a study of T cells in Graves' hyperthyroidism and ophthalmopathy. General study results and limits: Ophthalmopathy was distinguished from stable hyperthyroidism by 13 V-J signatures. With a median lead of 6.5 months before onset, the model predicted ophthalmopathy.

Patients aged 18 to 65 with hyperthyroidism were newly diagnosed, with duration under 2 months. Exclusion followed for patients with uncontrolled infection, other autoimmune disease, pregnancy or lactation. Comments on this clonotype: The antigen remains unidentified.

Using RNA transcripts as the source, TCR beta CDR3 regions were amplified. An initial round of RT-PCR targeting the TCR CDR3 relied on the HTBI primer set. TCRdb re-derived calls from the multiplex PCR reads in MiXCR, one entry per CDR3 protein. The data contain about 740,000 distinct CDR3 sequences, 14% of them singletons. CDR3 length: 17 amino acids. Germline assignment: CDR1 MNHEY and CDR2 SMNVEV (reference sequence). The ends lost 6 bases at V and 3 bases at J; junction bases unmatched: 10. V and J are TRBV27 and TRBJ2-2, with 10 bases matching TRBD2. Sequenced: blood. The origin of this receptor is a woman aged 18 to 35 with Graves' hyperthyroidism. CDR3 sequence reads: CASRSFGLADYTGELFF. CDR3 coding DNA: TGTGCCAGCAGATCATTCGGACTAGCGGATTACACCGGGGAGCTGTTTTTT.